These 2 T cell receptor beta chains were all obtained from the same sample, sequenced in a study of Ad26.COV2.S vaccination and SARS-CoV-2 variants. Sequencing was performed with immunoSEQ multiplex PCR; in TCRdb, only in-frame clones are kept and a portion is missing. There are about 400,000 clones in the sample; 70% to 90% occur only once, and about 3.5% lies in the top ten. Described treatment: about 20 received Ad26.COV2.S at low or high dose, single or two shots; 5 received placebo; per-sample allocation not given. Sampling was done on day 63 after the first vaccine or placebo injection. The specimen was peripheral blood, collected in a trial of Ad26.COV2.S vaccine versus placebo. The receptor source for this set is a person aged 18-60 years who received the Ad26.COV2.S COVID-19 vaccine or a placebo.

The chain recombines TRBV27 with TRBJ1-5; D is undetermined. Trimming removed 5 bases from V and 4 bases from J, with 9 bases in between. This CDR3 is built from 13 residues. Germline V gene data show CDR1 as MNHEY and CDR2 as SMNVEV (reference sequence). Here the CDR3 DNA reads TGTGCCAGCAGTCGACGGGGAAATCAGCCCCAGCATTTT. It is translated as CASSRRGNQPQHF.

The gene calls are TRBV18 and TRBJ1-1, with D hard to call. Germline V CDR1 and CDR2: KGHSH, LQKENI. The V end was cut by 2 bases, the J end by 8 bases, with 9 bases between. This CDR3 has 12 residues. CDR3 bases: TGTGCCAGCTCACCAGGAGAGGGAGAAGCTTTCTTT. Translation gives CASSPGEGEAFF.